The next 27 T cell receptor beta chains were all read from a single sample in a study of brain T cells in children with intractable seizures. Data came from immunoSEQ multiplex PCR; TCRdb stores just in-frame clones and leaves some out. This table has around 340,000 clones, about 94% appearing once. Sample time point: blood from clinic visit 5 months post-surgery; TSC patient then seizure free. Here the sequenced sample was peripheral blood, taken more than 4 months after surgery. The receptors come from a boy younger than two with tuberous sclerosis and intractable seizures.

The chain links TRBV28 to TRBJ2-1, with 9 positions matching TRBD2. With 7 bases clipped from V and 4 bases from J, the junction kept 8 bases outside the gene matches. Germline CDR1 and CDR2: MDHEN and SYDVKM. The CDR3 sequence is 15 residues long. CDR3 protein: CASIIAGVPYNEQFF. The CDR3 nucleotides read TGTGCCAGCATCATAGCGGGAGTCCCGTACAATGAGCAGTTCTTC.

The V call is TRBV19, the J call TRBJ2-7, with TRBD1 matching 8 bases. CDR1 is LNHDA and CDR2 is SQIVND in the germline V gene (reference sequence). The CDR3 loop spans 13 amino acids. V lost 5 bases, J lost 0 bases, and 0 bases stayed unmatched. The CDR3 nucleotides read TGTGCCAGTAGTGGACAGGGCTCCTACGAGCAGTACTTC. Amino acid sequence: CASSGQGSYEQYF.

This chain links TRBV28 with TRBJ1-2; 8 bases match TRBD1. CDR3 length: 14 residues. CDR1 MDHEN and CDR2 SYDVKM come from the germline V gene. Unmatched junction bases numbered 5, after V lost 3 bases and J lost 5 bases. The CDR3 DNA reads TGTGCCAGCAGTTTCGGCAGGGGGCCGTATGGCTACACCTTC. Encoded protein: CASSFGRGPYGYTF.

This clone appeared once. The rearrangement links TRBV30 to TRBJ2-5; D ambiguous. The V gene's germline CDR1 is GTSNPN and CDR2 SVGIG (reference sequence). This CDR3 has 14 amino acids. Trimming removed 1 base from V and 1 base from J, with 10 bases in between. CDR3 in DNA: TGTGCCTGGAGTGCGGTAGTGCCCCAAGAGACCCAGTACTTC. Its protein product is CAWSAVVPQETQYF.

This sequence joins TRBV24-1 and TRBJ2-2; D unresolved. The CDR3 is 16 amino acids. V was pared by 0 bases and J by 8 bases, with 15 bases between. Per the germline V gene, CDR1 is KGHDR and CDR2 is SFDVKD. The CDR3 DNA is TGTGCCACCAGTGATTTGCCGACACTGGAAGGGGGGGAGCTGTTTTTT. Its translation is CATSDLPTLEGGELFF.

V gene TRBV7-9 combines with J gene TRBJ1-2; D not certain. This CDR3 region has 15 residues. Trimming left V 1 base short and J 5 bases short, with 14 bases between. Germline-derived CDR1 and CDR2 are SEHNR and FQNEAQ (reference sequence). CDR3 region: CASSLGRFKVYGYTF. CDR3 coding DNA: TGTGCCAGCAGCTTAGGACGGTTCAAAGTGTATGGCTACACCTTC.

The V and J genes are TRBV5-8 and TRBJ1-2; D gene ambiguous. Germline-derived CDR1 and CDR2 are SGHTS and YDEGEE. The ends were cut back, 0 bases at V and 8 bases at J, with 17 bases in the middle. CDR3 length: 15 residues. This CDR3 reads CASSLGLAAPIGYTF. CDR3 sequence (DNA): TGTGCCAGCAGCTTGGGTTTAGCAGCCCCAATAGGCTACACCTTC.

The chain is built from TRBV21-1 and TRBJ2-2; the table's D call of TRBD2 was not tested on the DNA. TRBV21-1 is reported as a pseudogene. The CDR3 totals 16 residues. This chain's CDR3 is CASSKVPRKNTGELFF. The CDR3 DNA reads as TGTGCCAGCAGCAAAGTGCCTAGAAAGAACACCGGGGAGCTGTTTTTT.

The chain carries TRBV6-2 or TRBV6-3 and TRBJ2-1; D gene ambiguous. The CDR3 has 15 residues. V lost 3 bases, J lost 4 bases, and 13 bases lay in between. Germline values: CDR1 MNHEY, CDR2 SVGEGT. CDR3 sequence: CASSYKSTVYNEQFF. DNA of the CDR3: TGTGCCAGCAGTTATAAAAGTACAGTTTACAATGAGCAGTTCTTC.

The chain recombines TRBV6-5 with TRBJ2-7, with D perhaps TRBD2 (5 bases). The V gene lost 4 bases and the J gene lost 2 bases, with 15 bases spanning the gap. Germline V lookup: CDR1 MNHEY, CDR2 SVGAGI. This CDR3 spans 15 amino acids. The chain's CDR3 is CASSSRTSLAYEQYF. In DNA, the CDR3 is TGTGCCAGCAGTTCCCGGACTTCTCTGGCCTACGAGCAGTACTTC.

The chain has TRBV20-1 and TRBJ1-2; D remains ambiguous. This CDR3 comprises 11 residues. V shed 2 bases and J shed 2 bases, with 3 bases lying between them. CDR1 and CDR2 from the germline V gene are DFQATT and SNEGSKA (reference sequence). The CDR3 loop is CSARQNYGYTF. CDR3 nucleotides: TGCAGTGCTAGACAGAACTATGGCTACACCTTC.

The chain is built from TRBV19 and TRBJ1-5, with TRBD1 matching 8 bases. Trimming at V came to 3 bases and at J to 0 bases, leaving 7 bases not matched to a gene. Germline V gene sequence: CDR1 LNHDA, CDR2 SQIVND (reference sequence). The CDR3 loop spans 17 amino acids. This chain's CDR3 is CASSIEGQEISNQPQHF. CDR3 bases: TGTGCCAGTAGTATTGAGGGACAGGAGATTAGCAATCAGCCCCAGCATTTT.

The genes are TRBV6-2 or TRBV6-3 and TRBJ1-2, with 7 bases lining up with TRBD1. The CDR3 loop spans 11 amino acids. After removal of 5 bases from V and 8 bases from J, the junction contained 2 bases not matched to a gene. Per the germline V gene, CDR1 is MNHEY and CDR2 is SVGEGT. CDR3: CASSTGVGYTF. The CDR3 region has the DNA TGTGCCAGCAGTACAGGGGTAGGCTACACCTTC.

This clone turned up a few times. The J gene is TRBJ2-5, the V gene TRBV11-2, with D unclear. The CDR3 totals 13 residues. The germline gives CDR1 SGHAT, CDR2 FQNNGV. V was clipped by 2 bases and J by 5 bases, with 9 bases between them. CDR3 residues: CASSLKESETQYF. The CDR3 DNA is TGTGCCAGCAGCTTAAAGGAGAGCGAGACCCAGTACTTC.

The CDR3 bases are TGTGCCAGCAGCCAGCGACAGGTCCGTTATGAGCAGTACTTC. Its protein product is CASSQRQVRYEQYF. The V and J genes are TRBV5-8 and TRBJ2-7; D is possibly TRBD1 (6 bases). V was shortened by 4 bases and J by 7 bases, with 18 bases between the two germline ends. The germline V gene encodes CDR1 SGHTS and CDR2 YDEGEE. The CDR3 runs 14 residues.

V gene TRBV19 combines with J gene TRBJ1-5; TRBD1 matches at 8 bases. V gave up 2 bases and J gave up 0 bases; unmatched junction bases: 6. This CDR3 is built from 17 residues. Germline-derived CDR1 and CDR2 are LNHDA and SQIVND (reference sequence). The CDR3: CASSISGGGLSNQPQHF. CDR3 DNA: TGTGCCAGTAGTATATCAGGGGGCGGCCTTAGCAATCAGCCCCAGCATTTT.

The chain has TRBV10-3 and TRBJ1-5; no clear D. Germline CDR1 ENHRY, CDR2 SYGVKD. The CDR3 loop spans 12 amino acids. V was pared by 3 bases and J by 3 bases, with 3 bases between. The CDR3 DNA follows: TGTGCCATCAGTGATAACAATCAGCCCCAGCATTTT. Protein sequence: CAISDNNQPQHF.

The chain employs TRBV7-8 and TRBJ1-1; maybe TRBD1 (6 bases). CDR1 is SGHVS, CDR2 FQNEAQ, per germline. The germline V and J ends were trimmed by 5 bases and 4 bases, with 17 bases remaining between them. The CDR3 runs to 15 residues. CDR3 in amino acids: CASSERTVLGTEAFF. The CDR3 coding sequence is TGTGCCAGCAGCGAAAGGACAGTCCTGGGCACTGAAGCTTTCTTT.

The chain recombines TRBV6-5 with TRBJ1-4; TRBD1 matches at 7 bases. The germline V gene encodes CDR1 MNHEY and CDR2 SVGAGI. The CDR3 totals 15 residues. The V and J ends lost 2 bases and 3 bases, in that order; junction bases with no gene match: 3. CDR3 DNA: TGTGCCAGCAGTTACAGGGGGCCGGCTAATGAAAAACTGTTTTTT. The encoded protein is CASSYRGPANEKLFF.

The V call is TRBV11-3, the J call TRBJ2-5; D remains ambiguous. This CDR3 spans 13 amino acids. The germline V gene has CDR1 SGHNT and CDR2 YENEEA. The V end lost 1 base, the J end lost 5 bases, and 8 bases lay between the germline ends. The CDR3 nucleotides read TGTGCCAGCAGCTTAGTGGGTAGGGAGACCCAGTACTTC. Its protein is CASSLVGRETQYF.

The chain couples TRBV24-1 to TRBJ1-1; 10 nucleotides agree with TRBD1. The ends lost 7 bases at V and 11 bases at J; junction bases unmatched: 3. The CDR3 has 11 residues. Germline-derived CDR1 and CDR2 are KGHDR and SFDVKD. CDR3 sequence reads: CATRSGQGAFF. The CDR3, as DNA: TGTGCCACCAGATCGGGACAGGGGGCTTTCTTT.

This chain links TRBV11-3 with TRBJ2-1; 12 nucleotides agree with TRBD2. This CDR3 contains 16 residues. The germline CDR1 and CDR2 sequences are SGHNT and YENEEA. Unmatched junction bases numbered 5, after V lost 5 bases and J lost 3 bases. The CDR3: CASSLRTSGNYNEQFF. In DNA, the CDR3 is TGTGCCAGCAGCCTCCGGACTAGCGGGAACTACAATGAGCAGTTCTTC.

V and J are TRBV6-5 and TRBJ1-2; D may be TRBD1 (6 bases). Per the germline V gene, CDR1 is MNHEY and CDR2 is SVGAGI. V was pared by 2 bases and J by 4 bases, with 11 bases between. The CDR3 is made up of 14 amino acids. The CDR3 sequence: CASSYNREGYGYTF. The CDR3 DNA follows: TGTGCCAGCAGTTACAACAGGGAGGGCTATGGCTACACCTTC.

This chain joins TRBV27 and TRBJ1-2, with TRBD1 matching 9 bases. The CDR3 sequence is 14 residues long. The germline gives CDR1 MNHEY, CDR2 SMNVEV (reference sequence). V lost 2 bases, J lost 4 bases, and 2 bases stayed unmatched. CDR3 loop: CASSLRQGGYGYTF. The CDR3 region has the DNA TGTGCCAGCAGTTTACGACAGGGGGGCTATGGCTACACCTTC.

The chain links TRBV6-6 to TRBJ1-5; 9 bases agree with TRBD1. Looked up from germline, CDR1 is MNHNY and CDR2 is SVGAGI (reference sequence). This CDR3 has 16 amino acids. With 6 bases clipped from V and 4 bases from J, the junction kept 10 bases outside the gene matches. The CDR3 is CASSPRGQGPNQPQHF. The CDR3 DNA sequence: TGTGCCAGCAGCCCAAGGGGACAGGGCCCTAATCAGCCCCAGCATTTT.

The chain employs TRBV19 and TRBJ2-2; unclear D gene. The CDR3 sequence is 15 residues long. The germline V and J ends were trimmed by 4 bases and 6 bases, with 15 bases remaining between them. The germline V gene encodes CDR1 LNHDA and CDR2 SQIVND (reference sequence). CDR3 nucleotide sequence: TGTGCCAGTAGTAAACAGAAACCAAACGCCGGGGAGCTGTTTTTT. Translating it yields CASSKQKPNAGELFF.

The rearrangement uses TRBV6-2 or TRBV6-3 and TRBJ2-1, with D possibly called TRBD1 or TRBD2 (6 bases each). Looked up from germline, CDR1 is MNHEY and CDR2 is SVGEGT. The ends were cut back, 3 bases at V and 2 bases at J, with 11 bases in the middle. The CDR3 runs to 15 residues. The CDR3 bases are TGTGCCAGCAGTTATCGGGGGCCCACCTACAATGAGCAGTTCTTC. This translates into CASSYRGPTYNEQFF.